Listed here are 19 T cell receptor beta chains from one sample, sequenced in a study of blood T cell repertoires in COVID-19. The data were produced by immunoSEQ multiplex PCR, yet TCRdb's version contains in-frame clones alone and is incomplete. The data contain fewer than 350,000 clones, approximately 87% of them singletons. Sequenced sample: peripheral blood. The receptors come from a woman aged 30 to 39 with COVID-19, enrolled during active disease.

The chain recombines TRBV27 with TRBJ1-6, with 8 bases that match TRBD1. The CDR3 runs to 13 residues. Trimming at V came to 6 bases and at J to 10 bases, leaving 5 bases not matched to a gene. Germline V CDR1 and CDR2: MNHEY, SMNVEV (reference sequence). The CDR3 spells CASSRGHRSPLHF. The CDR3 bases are TGTGCCAGCAGCAGGGGGCATAGATCACCCCTCCACTTT.

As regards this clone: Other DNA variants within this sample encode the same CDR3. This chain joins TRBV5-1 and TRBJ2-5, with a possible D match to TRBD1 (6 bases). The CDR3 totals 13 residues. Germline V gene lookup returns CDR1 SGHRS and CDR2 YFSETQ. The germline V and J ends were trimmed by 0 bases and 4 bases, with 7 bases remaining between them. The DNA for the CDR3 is TGCGCCAGCAGCTTGGGAGGGGGAGAGACCCAGTACTTC. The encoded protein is CASSLGGGETQYF.

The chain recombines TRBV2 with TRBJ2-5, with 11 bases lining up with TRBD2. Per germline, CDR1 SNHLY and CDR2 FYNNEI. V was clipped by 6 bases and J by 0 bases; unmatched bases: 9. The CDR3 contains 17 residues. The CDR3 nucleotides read TGTGCCAGCAGAGCTCTAGCGGGGGGCCCGTACCAAGAGACCCAGTACTTC. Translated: CASRALAGGPYQETQYF.

The CDR3 here is CARMRTGRIGMNYGYTF. The CDR3 DNA is TGTGCCAGGATGAGGACAGGGCGGATAGGAATGAACTATGGCTACACCTTC. The J gene is TRBJ1-2, the V gene TRBV25-1, with 8 bases aligning to TRBD1. V dropped 9 bases and J dropped 2; count of bases not matched to a gene: 17. The CDR3 sequence is 17 residues long. The germline V gene has CDR1 MGHDK and CDR2 SYGVNS.

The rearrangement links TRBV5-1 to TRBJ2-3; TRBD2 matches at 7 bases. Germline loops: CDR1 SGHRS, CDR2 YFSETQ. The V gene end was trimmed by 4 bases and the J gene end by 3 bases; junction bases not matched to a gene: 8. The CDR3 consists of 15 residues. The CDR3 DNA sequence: TGCGCCAGCAGCCTCCTCGGACTAGGGACAGATACGCAGTATTTT. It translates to CASSLLGLGTDTQYF.

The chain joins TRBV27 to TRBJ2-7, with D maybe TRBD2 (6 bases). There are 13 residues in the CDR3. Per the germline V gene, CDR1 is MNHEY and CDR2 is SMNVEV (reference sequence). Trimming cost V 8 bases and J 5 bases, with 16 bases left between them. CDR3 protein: CASWREGGHEQYF. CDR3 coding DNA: TGTGCCAGCTGGAGAGAGGGAGGCCACGAGCAGTACTTC.

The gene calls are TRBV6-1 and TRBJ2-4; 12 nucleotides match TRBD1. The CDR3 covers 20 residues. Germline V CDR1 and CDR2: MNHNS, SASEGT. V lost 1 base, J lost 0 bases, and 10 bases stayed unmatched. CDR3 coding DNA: TGTGCCAGCAGTGAAGTAGAGGGGACAGGGGGCGTCCTAGCCAAAAACATTCAGTACTTC. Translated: CASSEVEGTGGVLAKNIQYF.

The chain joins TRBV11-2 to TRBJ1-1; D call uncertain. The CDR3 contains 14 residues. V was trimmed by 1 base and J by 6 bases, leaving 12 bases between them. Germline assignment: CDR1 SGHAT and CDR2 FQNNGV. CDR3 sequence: CASSLVLVGPEAFF. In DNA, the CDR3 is TGTGCCAGCAGCTTAGTGTTAGTCGGTCCTGAAGCTTTCTTT.

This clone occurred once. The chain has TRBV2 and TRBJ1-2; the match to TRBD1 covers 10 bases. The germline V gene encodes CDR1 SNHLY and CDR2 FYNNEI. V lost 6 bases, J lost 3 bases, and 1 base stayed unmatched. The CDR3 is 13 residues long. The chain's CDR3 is CASRGTGDYGYTF. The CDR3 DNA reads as TGTGCCAGCAGGGGGACAGGGGACTATGGCTACACCTTC.

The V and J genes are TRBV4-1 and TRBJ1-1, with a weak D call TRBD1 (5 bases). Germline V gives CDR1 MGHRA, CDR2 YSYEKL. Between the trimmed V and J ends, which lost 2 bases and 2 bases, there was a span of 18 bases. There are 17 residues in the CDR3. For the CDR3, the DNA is TGCGCCAGCAGCCAATTCCCCTCGACAGCTATTAACACTGAAGCTTTCTTT. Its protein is CASSQFPSTAINTEAFF.

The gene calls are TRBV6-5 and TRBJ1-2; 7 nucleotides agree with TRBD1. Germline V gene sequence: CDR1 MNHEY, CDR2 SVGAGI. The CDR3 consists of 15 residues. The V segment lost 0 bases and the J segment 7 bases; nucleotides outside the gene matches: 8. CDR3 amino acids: CASSYSVVGGSGYTF. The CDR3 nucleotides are TGTGCCAGCAGTTACTCGGTTGTAGGGGGCAGTGGCTACACCTTC.

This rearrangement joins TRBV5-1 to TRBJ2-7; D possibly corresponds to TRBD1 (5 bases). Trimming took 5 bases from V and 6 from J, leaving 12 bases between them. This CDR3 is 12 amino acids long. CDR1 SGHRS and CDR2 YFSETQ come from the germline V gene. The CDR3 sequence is CASRGTGIEQYF. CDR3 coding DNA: TGCGCCAGCAGAGGTACAGGCATCGAGCAGTACTTC.

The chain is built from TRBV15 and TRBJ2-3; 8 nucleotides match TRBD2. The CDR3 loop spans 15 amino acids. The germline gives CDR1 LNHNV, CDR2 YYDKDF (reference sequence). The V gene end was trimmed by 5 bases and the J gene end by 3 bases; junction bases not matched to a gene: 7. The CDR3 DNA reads TGTGCCACCAGCCCGAGAGGCGGGGGGACAGATACGCAGTATTTT. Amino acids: CATSPRGGGTDTQYF. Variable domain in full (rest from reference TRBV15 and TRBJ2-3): DAMVIQNPRYQVTQFGKPVTLSCSQTLNHNVMYWYQQKSSQAPKLLFHYYDKDFNNEADTPDNFQSRRPNTSFCFLDIRSPGLGDTAMYLCATSPRGGGTDTQYFGPGTRLTVL.

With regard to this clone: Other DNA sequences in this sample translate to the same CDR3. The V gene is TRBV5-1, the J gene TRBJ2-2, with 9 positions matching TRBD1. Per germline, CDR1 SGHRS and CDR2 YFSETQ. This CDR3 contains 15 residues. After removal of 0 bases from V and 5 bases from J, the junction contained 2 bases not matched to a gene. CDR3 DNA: TGCGCCAGCAGCTTGGCCGGGACAGGGACCGGGGAGCTGTTTTTT. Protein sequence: CASSLAGTGTGELFF.

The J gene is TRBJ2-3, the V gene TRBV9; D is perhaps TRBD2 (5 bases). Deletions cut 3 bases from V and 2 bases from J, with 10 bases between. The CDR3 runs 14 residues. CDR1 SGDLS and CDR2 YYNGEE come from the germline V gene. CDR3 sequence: CASSAEGYTDTQYF. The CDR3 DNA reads TGTGCCAGCAGCGCTGAGGGTTACACAGATACGCAGTATTTT. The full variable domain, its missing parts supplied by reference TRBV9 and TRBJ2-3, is DSGVTQTPKHLITATGQRVTLRCSPRSGDLSVYWYQQSLDQGLQFLIQYYNGEERAKGNILERFSAQQFPDLHSELNLSSLELGDSALYFCASSAEGYTDTQYFGPGTRLTVL.

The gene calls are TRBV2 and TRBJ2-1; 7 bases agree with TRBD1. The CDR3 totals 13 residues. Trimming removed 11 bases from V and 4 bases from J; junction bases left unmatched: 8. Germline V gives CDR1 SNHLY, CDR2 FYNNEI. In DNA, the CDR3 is TGTGCCGCCAAAGGGGGACAGTACAATGAGCAGTTCTTC. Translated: CAAKGGQYNEQFF.

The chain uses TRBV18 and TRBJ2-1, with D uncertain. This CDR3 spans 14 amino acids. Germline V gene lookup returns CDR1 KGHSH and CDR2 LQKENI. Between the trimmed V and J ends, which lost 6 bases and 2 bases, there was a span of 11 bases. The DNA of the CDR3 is TGTGCCAGCTCCCCCACTGATACCTACAATGAGCAGTTCTTC. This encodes CASSPTDTYNEQFF.

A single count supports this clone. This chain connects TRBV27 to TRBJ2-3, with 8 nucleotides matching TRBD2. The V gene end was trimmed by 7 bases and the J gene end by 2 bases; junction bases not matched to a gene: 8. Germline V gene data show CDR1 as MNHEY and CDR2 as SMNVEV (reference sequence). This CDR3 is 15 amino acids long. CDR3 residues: CASNPGRGVTDTQYF. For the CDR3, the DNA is TGTGCCAGCAACCCTGGGCGGGGGGTCACAGATACGCAGTATTTT.

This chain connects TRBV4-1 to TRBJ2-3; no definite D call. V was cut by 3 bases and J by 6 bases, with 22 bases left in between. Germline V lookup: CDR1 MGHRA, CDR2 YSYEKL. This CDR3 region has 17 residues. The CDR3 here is CASSHQKTLSYGDTQYF. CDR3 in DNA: TGCGCCAGCAGCCACCAAAAAACCCTGTCCTACGGGGATACGCAGTATTTT.